The 17 T cell receptor beta chains listed next were all sequenced from one sample in a study of monozygotic twins with inflammatory bowel disease. Each CDR3 protein gets one entry in TCRdb, which reprocessed the 5' RACE reads and gives no DNA. The sample table sets out around 47,000 distinct CDR3 sequences. The specimen sequenced was blood. These receptors originate from a human donor with ulcerative colitis or Crohn's disease, or a healthy co-twin of an affected twin (not recorded which).

The V gene is TRBV6-1, the J gene TRBJ2-2; with no DNA, the TCRdb D assignment of TRBD1 cannot be verified. The CDR3 runs to 16 residues. Germline V gene sequence: CDR1 MNHNS, CDR2 SASEGT. CDR3 loop: CASRGTRTGSAGELFF.

The chain links TRBV29-1 to TRBJ1-1; TCRdb indicates TRBD1, and absent DNA this call remains unverified. Per the germline V gene, CDR1 is SQVTM and CDR2 is ANQGSEA. The CDR3 length is 14 residues. CDR3 sequence reads: CSVGSRAMNTEAFF. Combining the CDR3 with reference TRBV29-1 and TRBJ1-1 gives the whole variable domain SAVISQKPSRDICQRGTSLTIQCQVDSQVTMMFWYRQQPGQSLTLIATANQGSEATYESGFVIDKFPISRPNLTFSTLTVSNMSPEDSSIYLCSVGSRAMNTEAFFGQGTRLTVV.

The genes are TRBV27 and TRBJ1-6; TCRdb's D gene call, TRBD1, goes unchecked for lack of DNA. This CDR3 contains 12 residues. Germline V gene sequence: CDR1 MNHEY, CDR2 SMNVEV (reference sequence). The CDR3 spells CANIPRDSPLHF.

V gene TRBV5-4 combines with J gene TRBJ2-1; TCRdb reports TRBD1, a call that lacks DNA to check it against. The germline CDR1 and CDR2 sequences are SGHNT and YYREEE (reference sequence). The CDR3 contains 19 residues. CDR3 region: CASSFRTSTVVADYNEQFF.

The chain employs TRBV7-2 and TRBJ1-1. Germline values: CDR1 SGHTA, CDR2 FQGNSA. This CDR3 has 12 residues. The CDR3 here is CASSPAGREAFF.

The V and J genes are TRBV5-6 and TRBJ2-7; the D call from TCRdb, TRBD1, cannot be confirmed without DNA. CDR3 length: 16 amino acids. The V gene's germline CDR1 is SGHDT and CDR2 YYEEEE. CDR3 protein: CASSLPGGGGSYEQYF.

The chain carries TRBV18 and TRBJ1-1; TCRdb selects TRBD1, and the lack of DNA leaves this call unchecked. The germline V gene encodes CDR1 KGHSH and CDR2 LQKENI. The CDR3 spans 15 residues. CDR3 amino acids: CASSPPGTENTEAFF. The full variable domain, with the rest looked up from reference TRBV18 and TRBJ1-1, is NAGVMQNPRHLVRRRGQEARLRCSPMKGHSHVYWYRQLPEEGLKFMVYLQKENIIDESGMPKERFSAEFPKEGPSILRIQQVVRGDSAAYFCASSPPGTENTEAFFGQGTRLTVV.

J is TRBJ2-1 and V is TRBV24-1; the TCRdb D gene call, TRBD1, has no DNA to confirm it. Germline-derived CDR1 and CDR2 are KGHDR and SFDVKD. There are 15 residues in the CDR3. The CDR3 region is CATRGPGSSYNEQFF.

Its frequency marks this clonotype as medium-sized. The chain has TRBV4-2 and TRBJ2-3; TCRdb's D gene call, TRBD1, goes unchecked for lack of DNA. Germline V CDR1 and CDR2: LGHNA, YNFKEQ. The length of the CDR3 is 14 residues. The CDR3 region is CASTRGLGPDTQYF.

The V and J genes are TRBV2 and TRBJ1-4. Per germline, CDR1 SNHLY and CDR2 FYNNEI. The CDR3 contains 14 residues. The CDR3 region is CASSVGTRAGKLFF. The entire variable domain, with the rest obtained from reference TRBV2 and TRBJ1-4, is as follows: EPEVTQTPSHQVTQMGQEVILRCVPISNHLYFYWYRQILGQKVEFLVSFYNNEISEKSEIFDDQFSVERPDGSNFTLKIRSTKLEDSAMYFCASSVGTRAGKLFFGSGTQLSVL.

The chain is built from TRBV5-1 and TRBJ2-1; the D call of TRBD1 rests on TCRdb alone, since no DNA is present to check it. The V gene's germline CDR1 is SGHRS and CDR2 YFSETQ. This CDR3 region has 17 residues. The CDR3 loop is CASSLGFGTGSGNEQFF.

The rearrangement uses TRBV20-1 and TRBJ2-7; TCRdb proposes TRBD1, but this gene call is untestable without DNA. The CDR3 has 12 residues. From germline, CDR1 is DFQATT and CDR2 SNEGSKA (reference sequence). The CDR3 reads CSASPGGYEQYF.

The V gene is TRBV20-1, the J gene TRBJ2-1. Germline CDR1 DFQATT, CDR2 SNEGSKA (reference sequence). This CDR3 region has 16 residues. The CDR3 protein is CSARDLDRVIYNEQFF.

The chain uses TRBV19 and TRBJ1-2. From germline, CDR1 is LNHDA and CDR2 SQIVND (reference sequence). This CDR3 contains 12 residues. The CDR3: CASRRDKNGYTF.

This rearrangement joins TRBV7-9 to TRBJ1-2. Germline assignment: CDR1 SEHNR and CDR2 FQNEAQ (reference sequence). The CDR3 consists of 14 residues. CDR3 loop: CASSFGVEDYGYTF.

The chain recombines TRBV24-1 with TRBJ1-5; TCRdb indicates TRBD1, and absent DNA this call remains unverified. Germline V lookup: CDR1 KGHDR, CDR2 SFDVKD. CDR3 length equals 14 residues. Here the CDR3 reads CATSDTGGNQPQHF.

The J gene is TRBJ1-1, the V gene TRBV28; TCRdb returns TRBD1, unconfirmable since there is no DNA. The CDR3 contains 11 residues. Looked up from germline, CDR1 is MDHEN and CDR2 is SYDVKM. Here the CDR3 reads CATRRYTEAFF.